These 2 T cell receptor beta chains were all obtained from the same sample, sequenced in a study of response to subunit inactivated influenza vaccine. TCRdb re-called the RT-PCR reads with MiXCR, one entry per CDR3 protein. This repertoire shows hundreds of thousands of distinct CDR3 sequences, 12% to 15% found once; its top ten account for 7.5% to 9%. Sequencing used PBMCs from blood, obtained 14 to 15 days before vaccination. Source of these receptors: a middle-aged man who received an inactivated influenza vaccine.

V is TRBV29-1 and J is TRBJ1-3; the D gene is possibly TRBD1 (5 bases). This CDR3 is built from 12 residues. Per the germline V gene, CDR1 is SQVTM and CDR2 is ANQGSEA. Trimming left V 7 bases short and J 4 bases short, with 11 bases between. CDR3 residues: CSARRQGNTIYF. The CDR3 region has the DNA TGCAGCGCCCGAAGACAGGGAAACACCATATATTTT.

V is TRBV9 and J is TRBJ2-1, with 9 bases identical to TRBD1. V dropped 2 bases and J dropped 2; count of bases not matched to a gene: 5. Germline V gene sequence: CDR1 SGDLS, CDR2 YYNGEE. The CDR3 covers 16 residues. CDR3 region: CASSVTGGRAYNEQFF. The CDR3 DNA sequence: TGTGCCAGCAGCGTTACAGGGGGCCGCGCCTACAATGAGCAGTTCTTC.